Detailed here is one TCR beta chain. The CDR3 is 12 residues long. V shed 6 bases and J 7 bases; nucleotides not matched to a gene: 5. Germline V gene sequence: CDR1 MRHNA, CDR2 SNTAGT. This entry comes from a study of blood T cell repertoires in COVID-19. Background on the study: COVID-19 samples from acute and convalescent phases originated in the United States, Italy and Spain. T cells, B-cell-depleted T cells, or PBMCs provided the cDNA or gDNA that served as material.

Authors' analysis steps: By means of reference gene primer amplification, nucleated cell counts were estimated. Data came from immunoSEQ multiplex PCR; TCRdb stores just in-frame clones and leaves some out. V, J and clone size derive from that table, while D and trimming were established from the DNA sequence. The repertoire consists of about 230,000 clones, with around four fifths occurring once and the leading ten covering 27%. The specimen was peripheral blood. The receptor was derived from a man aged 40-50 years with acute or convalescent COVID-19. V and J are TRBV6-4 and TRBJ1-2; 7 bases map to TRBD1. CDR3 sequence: CASSDRTGGYTF. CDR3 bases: TGTGCCAGCAGCGACCGGACAGGTGGCTACACCTTC.